This T cell receptor (beta chain) was obtained from a study of cytomegalovirus exposure and HLA in healthy donors. Germline V CDR1 and CDR2: SGHRS, YFSETQ. Trimming left V 4 bases short and J 1 base short, with 8 bases between. This CDR3 contains 13 residues. The donors were part of the validation cohort of 100 to 150 subjects. That cohort was separate from the first cohort, which comprised fewer than 800 subjects. On this clone itself: What it recognizes is unknown. The identical CDR3 is also encoded by other nucleotide sequences in the sample.

Only in-frame clones appear in the TCRdb table, and some are missing; sequencing was by immunoSEQ multiplex PCR. There are fewer than 100,000 clones in the sample; approximately 91% occur only once, and 2% to 2.5% lies in the top ten. Whole-study results and caveats: Cytomegalovirus status, reportedly, was diagnosed with high specificity and sensitivity by the classifier. In a later analysis, first-cohort TCR clusters were found to tend to co-occur in the approximately 120 validation repertoires.

The V gene is TRBV5-1, the J gene TRBJ1-1; perhaps TRBD1 as D (5 bases). The sample consisted of PBMCs. This TCR was recovered from a man aged 25 to 40 in good health and CMV-seronegative. CDR3 nucleotide sequence: TGCGCCAGCAGCCTGACAGCGAACACTGAAGCTTTCTTT. Protein product: CASSLTANTEAFF.